A single T cell receptor beta chain is shown here with its context. The data were produced by immunoSEQ multiplex PCR, yet TCRdb's version contains in-frame clones alone and is incomplete. The table has around 130,000 clones, about 94% seen once. The data are from a study of control samples from healthy donors and cancer patients. The CDR3 is 14 residues long. The germline CDR1 and CDR2 sequences are WNHNN and SYGVQD (reference sequence). The V end was cut by 10 bases, the J end by 9 bases, with 22 bases between. The sequence came from a man in his thirties or forties in good health. The rearrangement joins TRBV10-1 to TRBJ2-1, with D possibly matching TRBD1 (5 bases). The sample consisted of blood. The CDR3 spells CATWTDFRVSEQFF. The CDR3 bases are TGCGCCACTTGGACGGATTTCAGGGTCTCTGAGCAGTTCTTC.